A single sample gave rise to the 32 T cell receptor beta chains below, sequenced in a study of blood T cell repertoires in COVID-19. Assay: immunoSEQ multiplex PCR; the TCRdb copy retains only in-frame clones and omits some. The table lists 300,000 to 400,000 clones, 80% to 90% of them singletons, with roughly 3% in the top ten. Sequenced material: peripheral blood. Receptors originate from a young man with active or convalescent COVID-19.

V gene TRBV28 combines with J gene TRBJ1-6; D is undetermined. This CDR3 spans 16 amino acids. V was shortened by 3 bases and J by 8 bases, with 17 bases between the two germline ends. Germline values: CDR1 MDHEN, CDR2 SYDVKM. The CDR3 sequence: CASSFGDRAGYSPLHF. CDR3 in DNA: TGTGCCAGCAGTTTTGGAGATAGGGCGGGTTATTCACCCCTCCACTTT.

The rearrangement uses TRBV7-9 and TRBJ1-1, with TRBD1 identical over 7 bases. Germline CDR1 reads SEHNR; CDR2 reads FQNEAQ (reference sequence). The CDR3 consists of 12 residues. The V gene end was trimmed by 2 bases and the J gene end by 11 bases; junction bases not matched to a gene: 5. CDR3 loop: CASSLTTGMAFF. The CDR3 coding sequence is TGTGCCAGCAGCTTAACGACAGGGATGGCTTTCTTT.

This rearrangement joins TRBV6-2 or TRBV6-3 to TRBJ1-1; TRBD1 might be the D (5 bases). Germline V lookup: CDR1 MNHEY, CDR2 SVGEGT. The CDR3 spans 12 residues. Trimming pared 6 bases from V and 8 bases from J, leaving 13 bases between. The CDR3 region has the DNA TGTGCCAGCAGCCGTGGGGGAGGCGAAGCTTTCTTT. Translation gives CASSRGGGEAFF.

V is TRBV28 and J is TRBJ2-2; the D gene is possibly TRBD1 (5 bases). Trimming took off 10 bases at V and 5 bases at J, with 14 bases between the two ends. The CDR3 runs to 13 residues. Germline CDR1 MDHEN, CDR2 SYDVKM. In nucleotides, the CDR3 is TGTGCCACGGTGGGGCTGGGTACCGGGGAGCTGTTTTTT. Its translation is CATVGLGTGELFF.

CDR3 region: CAISEALDFYEQYF. DNA of the CDR3: TGTGCCATCAGTGAGGCCTTGGACTTTTACGAGCAGTACTTC. The chain has TRBV10-3 and TRBJ2-7; maybe TRBD2 (5 bases). This CDR3 is built from 14 residues. The V gene lost 2 bases and the J gene lost 4 bases, with 12 bases spanning the gap. Per the germline V gene, CDR1 is ENHRY and CDR2 is SYGVKD.

The rearrangement joins TRBV28 to TRBJ2-7; D is perhaps TRBD1 (5 bases). CDR1 MDHEN and CDR2 SYDVKM come from the germline V gene. Trimming removed 6 bases at V and 3 bases at J, with 9 bases between. The CDR3 is made up of 12 amino acids. This CDR3 is CASSPGFYEQYF. The CDR3 bases are TGTGCCAGCAGCCCAGGGTTCTACGAGCAGTACTTC.

V and J are TRBV11-2 and TRBJ2-1; no firm D call. The CDR3 contains 15 residues. The germline gives CDR1 SGHAT, CDR2 FQNNGV. The ends were cut back, 0 bases at V and 4 bases at J, with 10 bases in the middle. As DNA, the CDR3 is TGTGCCAGCAGCTTAGATCCAGAAGATTACAATGAGCAGTTCTTC. Translating gives CASSLDPEDYNEQFF. The variable domain in full, with the rest retrieved from reference TRBV11-2 and TRBJ2-1, is EAGVAQSPRYKIIEKRQSVAFWCNPISGHATLYWYQQILGQGPKLLIQFQNNGVVDDSQLPKDRFSAERLKGVDSTLKIQPAKLEDSAVYLCASSLDPEDYNEQFFGPGTRLTVL.

V and J are TRBV5-6 and TRBJ2-5; D is unresolved. Between the trimmed V and J ends, which lost 2 bases and 5 bases, there was a span of 13 bases. CDR1 is SGHDT and CDR2 is YYEEEE in the germline V gene. This CDR3 has 14 residues. DNA of the CDR3: TGTGCCAGCAGCTTCGGCGTGTCGGGTGAGACCCAGTACTTC. Encoded protein: CASSFGVSGETQYF.

This chain links TRBV5-4 with TRBJ2-4; 8 nucleotides agree with TRBD2. The CDR3 runs 15 residues. Germline CDR1 SGHNT, CDR2 YYREEE (reference sequence). V was pared by 1 base and J by 2 bases, with 2 bases of the junction left unmatched. CDR3 sequence: CASSLRGGPKNIQYF. The CDR3 DNA reads as TGTGCCAGCAGCTTGCGGGGGGGCCCCAAAAACATTCAGTACTTC.

Details on this clone: Distinct nucleotide sequences in the sample also encode this CDR3. The V call is TRBV5-1, the J call TRBJ1-6; D unclear. The V and J ends lost 0 bases and 8 bases respectively, with 6 bases between them. The CDR3 spans 13 residues. Germline assignment: CDR1 SGHRS and CDR2 YFSETQ. The CDR3 coding sequence is TGCGCCAGCAGCTTGGCCGGTTATTCACCCCTCCACTTT. Translated, it gives CASSLAGYSPLHF.

This rearrangement joins TRBV7-2 to TRBJ2-2, with D possibly matching TRBD2 (5 bases). V was shortened by 1 base and J by 4 bases, with 10 bases between the two germline ends. Germline V lookup: CDR1 SGHTA, CDR2 FQGNSA. This CDR3 region has 15 residues. CDR3 sequence (DNA): TGTGCCAGCAGCTTAGTTGTTCGGGGCACCGGGGAGCTGTTTTTT. Translated, it gives CASSLVVRGTGELFF.

This clone was recorded once. The chain combines TRBV5-1 with TRBJ2-3; D perhaps matches TRBD2 (5 bases). Germline V gene lookup returns CDR1 SGHRS and CDR2 YFSETQ. The CDR3 extends over 15 amino acids. V lost 0 bases to trimming and J lost 8 bases, with 16 bases between them. The CDR3 spells CASSLGGRLPVTQYF. The CDR3 region has the DNA TGCGCCAGCAGCTTGGGAGGGCGGCTCCCAGTTACGCAGTATTTT.

The V call is TRBV30, the J call TRBJ1-6; D gene ambiguous. This CDR3 comprises 12 residues. Germline CDR1 and CDR2: GTSNPN and SVGIG (reference sequence). Trimming cost V 1 base and J 14 bases, with 12 bases left between them. The CDR3 sequence is CAWSGEGSSLHF. The CDR3 region has the DNA TGTGCCTGGAGTGGCGAGGGCTCCTCCCTCCACTTT.

This clone appeared a few times. This rearrangement joins TRBV18 to TRBJ1-2; no firm D call. This CDR3 contains 13 residues. V dropped 6 bases and J dropped 3 bases, with 11 bases sitting between them. Looked up from germline, CDR1 is KGHSH and CDR2 is LQKENI. The CDR3 loop reads CASSPDTDYGYTF. In DNA, the CDR3 is TGTGCCAGCTCTCCAGACACGGACTATGGCTACACCTTC.

The CDR3 region has the DNA TGTGCCAGCAGCCCAACAGAGAACACTGAAGCTTTCTTT. It translates to CASSPTENTEAFF. V is TRBV4-2 and J is TRBJ1-1; no clear D gene. The germline CDR1 and CDR2 sequences are LGHNA and YNFKEQ. This CDR3 has 13 residues. Trimming left V 4 bases short and J 1 base short, with 7 bases between.

J is TRBJ1-5 and V is TRBV7-8; D gene unclear. The CDR3 is 16 residues long. Between the trimmed V and J ends, which lost 5 bases and 0 bases, there was a span of 14 bases. The germline V gene encodes CDR1 SGHVS and CDR2 FQNEAQ. The CDR3 DNA follows: TGTGCCAGCAGCCCCTACCGACAACGTAGCAATCAGCCCCAGCATTTT. Its translation: CASSPYRQRSNQPQHF.

The CDR3 sequence: CASSFQWSGANVLTF. DNA for the CDR3: TGTGCCAGCAGCTTCCAGTGGTCTGGGGCCAACGTCCTGACTTTC. J is TRBJ2-6 and V is TRBV11-3; D remains ambiguous. The germline V gene has CDR1 SGHNT and CDR2 YENEEA. The CDR3 has 15 amino acids. V gave up 3 bases and J gave up 1 base, with 7 bases separating them.

The chain employs TRBV4-3 and TRBJ2-3; 9 bases match TRBD2. Germline V gene lookup returns CDR1 LGHNA and CDR2 YSLEER. The CDR3 is 15 amino acids. Losses at the gene ends were 0 bases for V and 5 bases for J; bases not matched to a gene: 3. The CDR3 nucleotides are TGCGCCAGCAGCCAAGATGGTAGCGGGAGAGATACGCAGTATTTT. This encodes CASSQDGSGRDTQYF.

The rearrangement links TRBV5-1 to TRBJ2-1; 10 bases map to TRBD2. Trimming at V came to 0 bases and at J to 4 bases, leaving 1 base not matched to a gene. Germline V lookup: CDR1 SGHRS, CDR2 YFSETQ. The CDR3 extends over 15 amino acids. CDR3: CASSLGTSGYNEQFF. The CDR3 DNA reads TGCGCCAGCAGCTTGGGGACTAGCGGATACAATGAGCAGTTCTTC.

This chain connects TRBV28 to TRBJ1-3; 7 bases agree with TRBD1. The V gene's germline CDR1 is MDHEN and CDR2 SYDVKM. This CDR3 comprises 16 residues. V lost 7 bases, J lost 4 bases, and 13 bases stayed unmatched. CDR3 residues: CASTVGQIRSGNTIYF. CDR3 sequence (DNA): TGTGCCAGCACCGTGGGACAGATACGGTCCGGAAACACCATATATTTT.

The chain has TRBV24-1 and TRBJ2-3; the match to TRBD1 covers 12 bases. Trimming at V came to 9 bases and at J to 3 bases, leaving 3 bases not matched to a gene. Germline V CDR1 and CDR2: KGHDR, SFDVKD. The CDR3 is 14 residues long. The CDR3 DNA follows: TGTGCCACCGCGGGACAGGGGGCAACAGATACGCAGTATTTT. Residues: CATAGQGATDTQYF.

This clone was detected once. The genes are TRBV25-1 and TRBJ2-1, with a weak D call TRBD2 (5 bases). Trimming took 8 bases from V and 2 from J, leaving 13 bases between them. The V gene's germline CDR1 is MGHDK and CDR2 SYGVNS. The CDR3 length is 14 residues. The CDR3 here is CASQRAGPYNEQFF. The CDR3 DNA reads TGTGCCAGCCAACGCGCGGGTCCCTACAATGAGCAGTTCTTC.

This clone has at least ten counts. The genes are TRBV4-1 and TRBJ1-5, with D possibly TRBD1 on 5 matching bases. There are 16 residues in the CDR3. Germline lookup yields CDR1 MGHRA and CDR2 YSYEKL. Trimming shortened V by 0 bases and J by 0 bases, and 9 bases separated the two germline ends. CDR3 DNA sequence: TGCGCCAGCAGCCAAGAGGGGCAGTTTAGCAATCAGCCCCAGCATTTT. It specifies CASSQEGQFSNQPQHF.

This chain connects TRBV7-2 to TRBJ2-7; 12 nucleotides line up with TRBD2. Germline loops: CDR1 SGHTA, CDR2 FQGNSA. V trimming: 3 bases; J trimming: 0 bases; junction bases outside the gene matches: 3. There are 16 residues in the CDR3. The CDR3 coding sequence is TGTGCCAGCAGCTTGGGGACTAGCGGGTACTCCTACGAGCAGTACTTC. Translating gives CASSLGTSGYSYEQYF.

This chain uses TRBV10-3 with TRBJ1-5; D remains unclear. The CDR3 is 16 amino acids. V lost 2 bases and J 1 base, leaving 12 bases between the germline ends. From germline, CDR1 is ENHRY and CDR2 SYGVKD. CDR3 DNA: TGTGCCATCAGTGAGAGAGAGGGTGGAAGCAATCAGCCCCAGCATTTT. It specifies CAISEREGGSNQPQHF.

The V gene is TRBV18, the J gene TRBJ1-2; 8 bases align to TRBD1. With V trimmed by 2 bases and J by 8 bases, 10 bases remained unmatched. From germline, CDR1 is KGHSH and CDR2 LQKENI. This CDR3 has 15 amino acids. CDR3 amino acids: CASSPGDRQLEGYTF. As DNA, the CDR3 is TGTGCCAGCTCACCAGGGGACAGGCAGCTCGAGGGCTACACCTTC. Together with reference TRBV18 and TRBJ1-2, the CDR3 gives the full variable domain: NAGVMQNPRHLVRRRGQEARLRCSPMKGHSHVYWYRQLPEEGLKFMVYLQKENIIDESGMPKERFSAEFPKEGPSILRIQQVVRGDSAAYFCASSPGDRQLEGYTFGSGTRLTVV.

The chain has TRBV29-1 and TRBJ1-3, with a weak D call TRBD1 (5 bases). CDR3 length: 13 residues. Trimming left V 3 bases short and J 1 base short, with 7 bases between. CDR1 is SQVTM and CDR2 is ANQGSEA in the germline V gene. The DNA of the CDR3 is TGCAGCGTTGATGGGGGGTCTGGAAACACCATATATTTT. It encodes CSVDGGSGNTIYF.

The chain combines TRBV7-9 with TRBJ1-2; D is undetermined. Germline loops: CDR1 SEHNR, CDR2 FQNEAQ (reference sequence). This CDR3 is built from 15 residues. Trimming took 4 bases from V and 6 from J, leaving 18 bases between them. CDR3 DNA sequence: TGTGCCAGCAGCTCAAGTGACCCGGGATTCAATGGCTACACCTTC. Its protein is CASSSSDPGFNGYTF.

The chain is built from TRBV3-1 (or the pseudogene TRBV3-2) and TRBJ1-1, with TRBD1 identical over 9 bases. This CDR3 spans 15 amino acids. CDR1 and CDR2 (germline): LGHDT, YNNKEL (reference sequence). J was trimmed by 5 bases and V by 1 base; bases with no gene match: 5. The CDR3 DNA sequence: TGTGCCAGCAGCCAAGGGACAGGGGAACTAACTGAAGCTTTCTTT. Its translation is CASSQGTGELTEAFF.

This rearrangement joins TRBV5-1 to TRBJ1-3; D is perhaps TRBD1 (6 bases). CDR1 is SGHRS and CDR2 is YFSETQ in the germline V gene. V lost 3 bases and J lost 0, with 16 bases in between. This CDR3 has 17 amino acids. CDR3 residues: CASSSYPTGNSGNTIYF. CDR3 sequence (DNA): TGCGCCAGCAGCTCCTATCCGACAGGCAACTCTGGAAACACCATATATTTT.

This clone came up a few times. The chain has TRBV11-3 and TRBJ2-1, with TRBD2 identical over 10 bases. Germline assignment: CDR1 SGHNT and CDR2 YENEEA. The CDR3 is 13 amino acids. J was trimmed by 8 bases and V by 6 bases; bases with no gene match: 4. CDR3 residues: CASSFLAGDEQFF. The CDR3 DNA reads TGTGCCAGCAGTTTCCTAGCGGGGGATGAGCAGTTCTTC. The variable domain in full, with the rest retrieved from reference TRBV11-3 and TRBJ2-1, is EAGVVQSPRYKIIEKKQPVAFWCNPISGHNTLYWYLQNLGQGPELLIRYENEEAVDDSQLPKDRFSAERLKGVDSTLKIQPAELGDSAVYLCASSFLAGDEQFFGPGTRLTVL.

This rearrangement joins TRBV3-1 (or the pseudogene TRBV3-2) to TRBJ1-4; D gene ambiguous. Germline V gives CDR1 LGHDT, CDR2 YNNKEL (reference sequence). CDR3 length: 12 amino acids. Between the trimmed V and J ends, which lost 2 bases and 8 bases, there was a span of 6 bases. CDR3 amino acids: CASSQFEEKLFF. The DNA for the CDR3 is TGTGCCAGCAGCCAATTTGAGGAAAAACTGTTTTTT.